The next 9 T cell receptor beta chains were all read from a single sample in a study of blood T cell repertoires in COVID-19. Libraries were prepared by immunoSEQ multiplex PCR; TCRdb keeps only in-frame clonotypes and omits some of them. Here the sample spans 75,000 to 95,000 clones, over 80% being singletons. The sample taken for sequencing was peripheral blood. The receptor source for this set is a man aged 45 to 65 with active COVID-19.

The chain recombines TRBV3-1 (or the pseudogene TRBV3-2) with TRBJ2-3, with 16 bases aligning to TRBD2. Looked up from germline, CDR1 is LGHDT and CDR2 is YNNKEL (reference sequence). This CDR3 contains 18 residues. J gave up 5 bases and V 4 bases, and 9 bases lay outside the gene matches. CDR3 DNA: TGTGCCAGCAGCCGCTCGGGACTAGCGGGGGGGGCCGGAGATACGCAGTATTTT. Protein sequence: CASSRSGLAGGAGDTQYF.

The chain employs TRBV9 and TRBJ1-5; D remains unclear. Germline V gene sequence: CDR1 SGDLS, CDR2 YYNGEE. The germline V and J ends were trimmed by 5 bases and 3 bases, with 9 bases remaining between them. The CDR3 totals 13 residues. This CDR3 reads CASSREFNQPQHF. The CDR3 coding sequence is TGTGCCAGCAGTAGGGAGTTCAATCAGCCCCAGCATTTT.

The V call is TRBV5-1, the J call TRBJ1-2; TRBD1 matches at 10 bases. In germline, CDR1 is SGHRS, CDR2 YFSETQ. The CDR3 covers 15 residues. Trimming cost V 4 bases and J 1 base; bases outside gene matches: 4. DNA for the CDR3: TGCGCCAGCAGCAAGGGACAGGGGAGTAACTATGGCTACACCTTC. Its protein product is CASSKGQGSNYGYTF.

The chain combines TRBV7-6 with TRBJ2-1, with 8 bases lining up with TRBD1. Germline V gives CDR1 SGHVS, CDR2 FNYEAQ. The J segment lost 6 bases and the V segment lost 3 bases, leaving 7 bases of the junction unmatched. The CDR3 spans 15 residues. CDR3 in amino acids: CASSFSVGQANEQFF. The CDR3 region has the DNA TGTGCCAGCAGCTTTTCGGTGGGACAGGCCAATGAGCAGTTCTTC. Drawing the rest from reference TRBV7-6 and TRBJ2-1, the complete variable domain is GAGVSQSPRYKVTKRGQDVALRCDPISGHVSLYWYRQALGQGPEFLTYFNYEAQQDKSGLPNDRFSAERPEGSISTLTIQRTEQRDSAMYRCASSFSVGQANEQFFGPGTRLTVL.

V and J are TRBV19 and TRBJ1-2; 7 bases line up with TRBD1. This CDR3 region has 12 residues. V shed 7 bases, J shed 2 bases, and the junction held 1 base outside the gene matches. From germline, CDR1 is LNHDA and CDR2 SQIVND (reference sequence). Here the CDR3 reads CASTDRNYGYTF. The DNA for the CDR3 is TGTGCCAGTACGGACAGGAACTATGGCTACACCTTC.

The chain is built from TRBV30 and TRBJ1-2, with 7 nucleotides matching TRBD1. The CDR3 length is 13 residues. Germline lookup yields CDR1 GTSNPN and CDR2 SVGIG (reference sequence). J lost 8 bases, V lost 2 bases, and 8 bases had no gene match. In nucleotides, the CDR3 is TGTGCCTGGAGTTTGACAGGGAGTAAGGGCTACACCTTC. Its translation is CAWSLTGSKGYTF.

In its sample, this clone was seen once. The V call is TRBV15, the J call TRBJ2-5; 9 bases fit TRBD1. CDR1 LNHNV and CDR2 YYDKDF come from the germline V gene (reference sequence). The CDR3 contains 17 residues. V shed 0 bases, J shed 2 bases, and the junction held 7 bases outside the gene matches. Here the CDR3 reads CATSRDLGQGWQETQYF. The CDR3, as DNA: TGTGCCACCAGCAGAGATCTAGGACAGGGGTGGCAAGAGACCCAGTACTTC.

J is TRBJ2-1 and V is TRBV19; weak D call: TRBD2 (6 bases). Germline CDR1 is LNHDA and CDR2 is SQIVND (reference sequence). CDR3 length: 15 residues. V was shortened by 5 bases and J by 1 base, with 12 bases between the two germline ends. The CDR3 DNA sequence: TGTGCCAGTAGTTCCAACGGGGGATCCTACAATGAGCAGTTCTTC. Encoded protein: CASSSNGGSYNEQFF.

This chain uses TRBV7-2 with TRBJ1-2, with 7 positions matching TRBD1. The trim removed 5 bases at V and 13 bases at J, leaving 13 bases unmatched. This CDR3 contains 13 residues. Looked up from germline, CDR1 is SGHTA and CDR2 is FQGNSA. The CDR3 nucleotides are TGTGCCAGCAGCGAACGCTGGACAGGCGGTCCCACCTTC. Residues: CASSERWTGGPTF. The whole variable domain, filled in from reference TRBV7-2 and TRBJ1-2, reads GAGVSQSPSNKVTEKGKDVELRCDPISGHTALYWYRQSLGQGLEFLIYFQGNSAPDKSGLPSDRFSAERTGGSVSTLTIQRTQQEDSAVYLCASSERWTGGPTFGSGTRLTVV.